This T cell receptor beta chain derives from a study of cytomegalovirus exposure and HLA in healthy donors. Study-wide background: Of the donors genotyped, 398 in all, around 77% fell in the Caucasian-associated ancestry cluster. The study, taken as a whole, reports: Common viral pathogens seemed, in a later analysis, to connect with several of the most significant clusters. Later on, a genetic analysis was performed. It linked a missense variant in DCLRE1C with V- and J-gene trimming of TCR beta.

This clone appeared a single time. The antigen remains unidentified. This PCR relied on a set of 60 Vbeta primers and 13 Jbeta primers. Assay: immunoSEQ multiplex PCR; the TCRdb copy retains only in-frame clones and omits some. The table lists roughly 140,000 clones, 60% to 85% of them singletons. The V gene's germline CDR1 is MNHNS and CDR2 SASEGT. V shed 4 bases and J 6 bases; nucleotides not matched to a gene: 6. This CDR3 is 14 amino acids long. The receptor's source is a man between 45 and 60 years old in good health and CMV-seropositive. The chain uses TRBV6-1 and TRBJ1-1; 9 bases match TRBD1. Sequencing was done on a sample of PBMCs. The DNA of the CDR3 is TGTGCCAGCAGTGCCTGGACAGGGGCGGCTGAAGCTTTCTTT. Its protein is CASSAWTGAAEAFF.